A selection of T cell receptor beta chains follows, all from one sample in a study of vaccination effects on CD4 cells after COVID-19. Clones were sequenced by immunoSEQ multiplex PCR, and TCRdb holds only the in-frame ones, with some missing. Among about 24,000 clones, roughly 73% were seen once, and the ten largest hold around 23%. For these TCRs, the target antigens are not known. This specimen was CD4+ T cells from PBMCs cultured with HCoV-NL63 spike peptides, taken after COVID-19 vaccination. The receptors stem from a human donor who received a COVID-19 vaccine. CDR3s include the opening cysteine and the closing phenylalanine or tryptophan. Each record gives: clone size, V gene, J gene, D gene, CDR3 protein, CDR3 DNA. A D gene is named only where the DNA matches it firmly. Expanded clones are given a class, and other clones once, few, many or no size at all.

once,TRBV6-6,TRBJ1-1,TRBD1,CASTSRDRNTEAFF,TGTGCCAGCACCAGCCGGGACAGGAACACTGAAGCTTTCTTT
once,TRBV21-1,TRBJ2-5,-,CASSKPRYQETQYF,TGTGCCAGCAGCAAACCTAGATATCAAGAGACCCAGTACTTC
-,TRBV11-3,TRBJ1-3,TRBD1,CASSRDSSGNTIYF,TGTGCCAGCAGCCGGGACAGCTCTGGAAACACCATATATTTT
-,TRBV28,TRBJ2-2,TRBD1,CASSPAGTGNTGELFF,TGTGCCAGCAGCCCAGCTGGGACAGGGAACACCGGGGAGCTGTTTTTT
-,TRBV4-1,TRBJ1-5,-,CASSQDVGGSNQPQHF,TGCGCCAGCAGCCAAGACGTGGGAGGGAGCAATCAGCCCCAGCATTTT
once,TRBV19,TRBJ2-2,TRBD2,CATKRSGLAATGELFF,TGTGCCACCAAAAGATCGGGACTAGCGGCCACCGGGGAGCTGTTTTTT
few,TRBV18,TRBJ1-2,TRBD1,CASSPTGEDGYTF,TGTGCCAGCTCACCCACAGGGGAGGATGGCTACACCTTC
-,TRBV7-8,TRBJ1-3,-,CASSLVPQGLRGNTIYF,TGTGCCAGCAGCTTAGTTCCCCAGGGTTTACGGGGAAACACCATATATTTT
-,TRBV18,TRBJ2-3,-,CASSPRKGWGTDTQYF,TGTGCCAGCTCACCACGGAAGGGGTGGGGCACAGATACGCAGTATTTT
once,TRBV5-1,TRBJ1-1,-,CASSFTPGRNTEAFF,TGCGCCAGCAGCTTTACCCCAGGGCGGAACACTGAAGCTTTCTTT
-,TRBV7-9,TRBJ1-1,TRBD1,CASSLGQGTEAFF,TGTGCCAGCAGCTTAGGACAGGGGACTGAAGCTTTCTTT
-,TRBV12-5,TRBJ1-2,TRBD1,CASGLSTGTGNGYTF,TGTGCTAGTGGTTTGTCCACCGGGACAGGAAATGGCTACACCTTC
-,TRBV30,TRBJ1-1,-,CAWSSLGEAFF,TGTGCCTGGAGTAGTCTAGGGGAAGCTTTCTTT
-,TRBV10-3,TRBJ1-5,-,CAISDSGGDQPQHF,TGTGCCATCAGTGATAGTGGAGGGGATCAGCCCCAGCATTTT
once,TRBV6-5,TRBJ1-2,TRBD1,CASSPGTGGRGYTF,TGTGCCAGCAGCCCCGGGACAGGGGGCAGGGGCTACACCTTC
-,TRBV27,TRBJ1-2,-,CASSTEGRGPFGYTF,TGTGCCAGCAGTACAGAAGGACGGGGGCCCTTTGGCTACACCTTC
-,TRBV18,TRBJ2-2,-,CASSPMRGRANTGELFF,TGTGCCAGCTCACCAATGAGGGGCCGCGCGAACACCGGGGAGCTGTTTTTT
-,TRBV4-2,TRBJ1-6,-,CASSQEIGVRGTPLHF,TGTGCCAGCAGCCAAGAGATAGGCGTGCGGGGTACACCCCTCCACTTT
-,TRBV2,TRBJ2-7,-,CASSEGVGRLGYEQYF,TGTGCCAGCAGTGAAGGGGTTGGCAGGCTCGGTTACGAGCAGTACTTC
-,TRBV19,TRBJ1-4,-,CASSSTRRSEKLFF,TGTGCCAGTAGTAGTACCCGACGGAGTGAAAAACTGTTTTTT
-,TRBV6-4,TRBJ2-1,TRBD2,CASSDSERGGNEQFF,TGTGCCAGCAGTGACTCGGAGCGGGGGGGCAATGAGCAGTTCTTC
few,TRBV9,TRBJ1-1,-,CASSVDPGANTEAFF,TGTGCCAGCAGCGTAGATCCCGGCGCAAACACTGAAGCTTTCTTT
-,TRBV27,TRBJ1-5,-,CASRPGQSFNQPQHF,TGTGCCAGCAGGCCGGGACAAAGTTTTAATCAGCCCCAGCATTTT
-,TRBV6-2/TRBV6-3,TRBJ1-6,-,CASSPPRDYGNSPLHF,TGTGCCAGCAGTCCACCTCGGGACTATGGGAATTCACCCCTCCACTTT
-,TRBV6-2/TRBV6-3,TRBJ2-7,-,CASSYPPRSYEQYF,TGTGCCAGCAGTTACCCCCCACGATCCTACGAGCAGTACTTC
-,TRBV7-2,TRBJ2-5,TRBD1,CASSLGTGGAQYF,TGTGCCAGCAGTTTAGGGACAGGGGGGGCCCAGTACTTC
-,TRBV7-2,TRBJ2-7,-,CASSPGDTPAHEQYF,TGTGCCAGCAGCCCAGGGGACACCCCAGCCCACGAGCAGTACTTC
-,TRBV19,TRBJ2-1,-,CASSISSEQFF,TGTGCCAGTAGTATTTCGTCGGAGCAGTTCTTC
-,TRBV15,TRBJ1-5,-,CATSRDQGISNQPQHF,TGTGCCACCAGCAGAGACCAGGGGATTAGCAATCAGCCCCAGCATTTT
-,TRBV19,TRBJ2-3,TRBD2,CASSTRRGGMTDTQYF,TGTGCCAGTAGTACCAGACGCGGGGGTATGACAGATACGCAGTATTTT
once,TRBV7-9,TRBJ2-7,-,CASSVTSYEQYF,TGTGCCAGCAGCGTGACAAGCTACGAGCAGTACTTC
-,TRBV6-5,TRBJ1-4,-,CASPLRGETNEKLFF,TGTGCCAGCCCCCTGAGAGGGGAAACTAATGAAAAACTGTTTTTT
-,TRBV27,TRBJ2-1,-,CASTPGGANYNEQFF,TGTGCCAGCACCCCTGGGGGGGCGAACTACAATGAGCAGTTCTTC
-,TRBV24-1,TRBJ2-1,-,CATSAGSSYNEQFF,TGTGCCACCAGTGCGGGGAGCTCCTACAATGAGCAGTTCTTC
-,TRBV6-5,TRBJ1-5,TRBD1,CAGSYSYRGLQPQHF,TGTGCCGGCAGTTACTCTTACAGGGGGCTCCAGCCCCAGCATTTT
few,TRBV6-6,TRBJ2-2,TRBD1,CASYTGGNTGELFF,TGTGCCAGTTACACAGGGGGGAACACCGGGGAGCTGTTTTTT
-,TRBV11-2,TRBJ1-5,-,CASSLGQNQPQHF,TGTGCCAGCAGCCTGGGACAAAATCAGCCCCAGCATTTT
few,TRBV30,TRBJ2-7,-,CAWSGGTGSLKQYF,TGTGCCTGGAGTGGGGGAACAGGGAGTTTGAAGCAGTACTTC
once,TRBV6-4,TRBJ2-1,TRBD2,CASSNSGGVYNEQFF,TGTGCCAGCAGTAATAGCGGGGGGGTGTACAATGAGCAGTTCTTC
-,TRBV5-5,TRBJ1-4,-,CASSLASGSNEKLFF,TGTGCCAGCAGCTTGGCGTCGGGATCTAATGAAAAACTGTTTTTT
-,TRBV7-7,TRBJ2-5,-,CASSSGRIWQETQYF,TGTGCTAGCAGCAGCGGACGCATTTGGCAAGAGACCCAGTACTTC
-,TRBV7-2,TRBJ2-3,-,CASSLGSGGRPETQYF,TGTGCCAGCAGCTTAGGGAGTGGGGGGCGGCCTGAGACGCAGTATTTT
-,TRBV5-4,TRBJ2-7,-,CASSYGYEQYF,TGTGCCAGCAGCTACGGCTACGAGCAGTACTTC
-,TRBV3-1/TRBV3-2,TRBJ1-5,-,CASSQDHSGHGQPQHF,TGTGCCAGCAGCCAAGATCATTCGGGGCACGGACAGCCCCAGCATTTT
-,TRBV14,TRBJ1-6,-,CASSPPGWGSPLHF,TGTGCCAGCAGCCCCCCCGGGTGGGGTTCACCCCTCCACTTT
-,TRBV30,TRBJ2-7,-,CAWSVQTSSYEQYF,TGTGCCTGGAGTGTACAGACAAGCTCCTACGAGCAGTACTTC
once,TRBV12-3/TRBV12-4,TRBJ1-1,-,CASSSRVGTEAFF,TGTGCCAGCAGTTCAAGGGTTGGCACTGAAGCTTTCTTT
-,TRBV7-5,TRBJ1-2,-,CARGTGTGGATVGYGYTF,TGTGCCAGAGGAACCGGGACAGGGGGCGCGACCGTAGGATATGGCTACACCTTC
-,TRBV11-2,TRBJ2-3,-,CASSLGPERGRDTQYF,TGTGCCAGCAGCTTAGGCCCCGAACGGGGAAGGGATACGCAGTATTTT
-,TRBV24-1,TRBJ2-3,-,CATSQGTDTQYF,TGTGCCACCAGTCAGGGAACAGATACGCAGTATTTT
-,TRBV7-9,TRBJ2-6,TRBD1,CASSSWKDRAGANVLTF,TGTGCCAGCAGCTCCTGGAAAGACAGGGCTGGGGCCAACGTCCTGACTTTC
few,TRBV20-1,TRBJ1-2,-,CSATDSIGYTF,TGCAGTGCTACAGACTCGATCGGCTACACCTTC
-,TRBV18,TRBJ2-1,TRBD1,CASSLRTGGNEQFF,TGTGCCAGCTCACTACGGACAGGGGGGAATGAGCAGTTCTTC
-,TRBV5-1,TRBJ2-3,-,CASGQNPATQYF,TGCGCCAGCGGACAAAACCCGGCTACGCAGTATTTT